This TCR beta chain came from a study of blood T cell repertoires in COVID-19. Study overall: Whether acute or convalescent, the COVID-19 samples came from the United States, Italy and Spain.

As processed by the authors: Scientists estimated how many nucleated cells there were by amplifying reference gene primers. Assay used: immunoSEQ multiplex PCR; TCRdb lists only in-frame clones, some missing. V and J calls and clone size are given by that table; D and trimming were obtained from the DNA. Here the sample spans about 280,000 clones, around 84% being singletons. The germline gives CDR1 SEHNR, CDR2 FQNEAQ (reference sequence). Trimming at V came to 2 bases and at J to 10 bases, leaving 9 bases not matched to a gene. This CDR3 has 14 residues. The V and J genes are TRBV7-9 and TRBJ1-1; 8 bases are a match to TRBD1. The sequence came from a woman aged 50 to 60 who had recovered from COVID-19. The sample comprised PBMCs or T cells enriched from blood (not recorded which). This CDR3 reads CASSLTTGGLRAFF. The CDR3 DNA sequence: TGTGCCAGCAGCTTAACCACAGGGGGGTTGAGAGCTTTCTTT.